A single sample is the source of the 14 T cell receptor beta chains below, sequenced in a study of OX40 agonist ivuxolimab in advanced cancers. Assay used: immunoSEQ multiplex PCR; TCRdb lists only in-frame clones, some missing. The sample yields approximately 11,000 clones, approximately 63% seen once. The specimen comprised CD4+ or CD8+ T cells sorted from blood, sampled in a trial of the OX40 agonist ivuxolimab. The receptors come from an adult with an advanced solid tumor such as melanoma, head and neck, liver or kidney cancer.

The V gene is TRBV30, the J gene TRBJ2-1, with D tentatively TRBD1 or TRBD2 (6 bases each). This CDR3 region has 12 residues. The V and J ends lost 0 bases and 9 bases respectively, with 9 bases between them. Germline lookup yields CDR1 GTSNPN and CDR2 SVGIG (reference sequence). CDR3 coding DNA: TGTGCCTGGAGTGTCGGGGGCTCTGAGCAGTTCTTC. Its translation: CAWSVGGSEQFF.

This rearrangement joins TRBV19 to TRBJ1-2, with TRBD1 as a possible D gene (5 bases). CDR1 LNHDA and CDR2 SQIVND come from the germline V gene (reference sequence). The CDR3 spans 15 residues. The V end lost 0 bases, the J end lost 4 bases, and 12 bases lay between the germline ends. The chain's CDR3 is CASSIDFRGLYGYTF. The CDR3, as DNA: TGTGCCAGTAGTATAGATTTCCGGGGACTCTATGGCTACACCTTC.

In this sample, this clone turned up a few times. The rearrangement joins TRBV7-9 to TRBJ2-1, with 7 positions matching TRBD1. This CDR3 spans 14 amino acids. With 5 bases clipped from V and 4 bases from J, the junction kept 5 bases outside the gene matches. The germline CDR1 and CDR2 sequences are SEHNR and FQNEAQ (reference sequence). CDR3 in DNA: TGTGCCAGCAGCAGCACCAGGGGGTACAATGAGCAGTTCTTC. Encoded protein: CASSSTRGYNEQFF.

This clone was detected once. The V call is TRBV9, the J call TRBJ2-3, with D hard to call. This CDR3 contains 12 residues. Trimming left V 4 bases short and J 6 bases short, with 9 bases between. Germline assignment: CDR1 SGDLS and CDR2 YYNGEE. This chain's CDR3 is CASSTRSDTQYF. As DNA, the CDR3 is TGTGCCAGCAGCACCCGTAGTGATACGCAGTATTTT.

The sample holds a few counts of this clone. J is TRBJ2-7 and V is TRBV2; D may be TRBD2 (6 bases). CDR3 length: 15 residues. The V end lost 6 bases, the J end lost 0 bases, and 15 bases lay between the germline ends. CDR1 SNHLY and CDR2 FYNNEI come from the germline V gene. The CDR3 is CASREGLQLSYEQYF. CDR3 sequence (DNA): TGTGCCAGCAGGGAGGGGCTCCAACTCTCCTACGAGCAGTACTTC.

This rearrangement joins TRBV9 to TRBJ2-7, with a tentative D call TRBD2 (6 bases). V lost 4 bases, J lost 2 bases, and 16 bases lay in between. This CDR3 comprises 15 residues. CDR1 and CDR2 (germline): SGDLS, YYNGEE. The CDR3 loop reads CASSPQELAAYEQYF. In DNA form, the CDR3 reads TGTGCCAGCAGCCCCCAGGAACTAGCAGCCTACGAGCAGTACTTC.

This chain links TRBV7-9 with TRBJ1-1, with 8 nucleotides matching TRBD1. V dropped 5 bases and J dropped 5; count of bases not matched to a gene: 7. CDR1 is SEHNR and CDR2 is FQNEAQ in the germline V gene (reference sequence). The CDR3 consists of 14 residues. CDR3 sequence: CASSPGTGGTEAFF. DNA for the CDR3: TGTGCCAGCAGCCCAGGGACAGGTGGAACTGAAGCTTTCTTT.

In this sample, this clone turned up a few times. The V gene is TRBV7-3, the J gene TRBJ2-3; TRBD1 or TRBD2 may be the D gene (6 bases each). Germline loops: CDR1 SGHTA, CDR2 FQGTGA. This CDR3 contains 16 residues. Trimming removed 2 bases at V and 4 bases at J, with 16 bases between. CDR3 sequence (DNA): TGTGCCAGCAGCTTAGTCGGAGGGGGTGGCGCAGATACGCAGTATTTT. Translating gives CASSLVGGGGADTQYF.

This chain connects TRBV28 to TRBJ2-7; D is unclear. Germline V CDR1 and CDR2: MDHEN, SYDVKM. CDR3 length equals 14 residues. Trimming shortened V by 2 bases and J by 3 bases, and 11 bases separated the two germline ends. CDR3 in amino acids: CASSLGLGNYEQYF. The CDR3 coding sequence is TGTGCCAGCAGTTTAGGTCTGGGGAACTACGAGCAGTACTTC.

This clone has just a few counts. This chain connects TRBV9 to TRBJ2-7; 8 positions match TRBD2. V was clipped by 4 bases and J by 3 bases; unmatched bases: 9. The CDR3 sequence is 15 residues long. Per germline, CDR1 SGDLS and CDR2 YYNGEE. The CDR3 coding sequence is TGTGCCAGCAGCTCAGAAGCGGGAGTTTACTACGAGCAGTACTTC. Translation gives CASSSEAGVYYEQYF.

The V call is TRBV4-2, the J call TRBJ2-4; 9 nucleotides line up with TRBD2. CDR1 LGHNA and CDR2 YNFKEQ come from the germline V gene. CDR3 length: 15 amino acids. The V gene end was trimmed by 5 bases and the J gene end by 5 bases; junction bases not matched to a gene: 7. The CDR3 reads CASSVLAGPQNIQYF. As DNA, the CDR3 is TGTGCCAGCAGCGTCCTAGCGGGGCCGCAAAACATTCAGTACTTC.

This clone showed up just once. V and J are TRBV18 and TRBJ2-1, with TRBD2 matching 12 bases. The V and J ends lost 3 bases and 3 bases, in that order; junction bases with no gene match: 3. Germline-derived CDR1 and CDR2 are KGHSH and LQKENI. This CDR3 is 16 amino acids long. This CDR3 is CASSPQTSGSYNEQFF. In DNA, the CDR3 is TGTGCCAGCTCACCGCAGACTAGCGGGAGCTACAATGAGCAGTTCTTC.

This clone was seen only a few times. This sequence joins TRBV10-3 and TRBJ1-6; perhaps TRBD1 as D (5 bases). Germline CDR1 ENHRY, CDR2 SYGVKD. The V gene lost 0 bases and the J gene lost 9 bases, with 9 bases spanning the gap. The CDR3 is 14 residues long. As DNA, the CDR3 is TGTGCCATCAGTGAGTCTCAGGGATCTTCACCCCTCCACTTT. Amino acid sequence: CAISESQGSSPLHF.

This clone was counted between two and nine times. The genes are TRBV2 and TRBJ1-2, with D possibly being TRBD1 (5 bases). CDR1 and CDR2 from the germline V gene are SNHLY and FYNNEI. V was cut by 6 bases and J by 6 bases, with 17 bases left in between. This CDR3 is 14 amino acids long. This CDR3 reads CASSRHRGGDGYTF. The DNA for the CDR3 is TGTGCCAGCAGCCGGCATCGGGGCGGAGATGGCTACACCTTC.